The 20 T cell receptor beta chains in this list originate from one sample, sequenced in a study of T cell responses to AZD1222 COVID-19 vaccine. This table comes from immunoSEQ multiplex PCR, and its TCRdb copy is limited to in-frame clones, with some not included. The sample includes under 140,000 clones, roughly 93% of them seen just once. Sequencing used peripheral blood, obtained 28 days after the second AZD1222 dose. These receptors were collected from an adult who received the AZD1222 COVID-19 vaccine.

The V gene is TRBV20-1, the J gene TRBJ2-7, with a weak D call TRBD2 (5 bases). The CDR3 is made up of 11 amino acids. Germline CDR1 and CDR2: DFQATT and SNEGSKA (reference sequence). V was pared by 6 bases and J by 6 bases, with 12 bases between. The CDR3 region is CSAVLSGEQYF. The DNA of the CDR3 is TGCAGTGCCGTATTAAGCGGCGAGCAGTACTTC.

This clone occurred a few times. The chain carries TRBV10-1 and TRBJ2-3; 10 nucleotides match TRBD1. Germline-derived CDR1 and CDR2 are WNHNN and SYGVQD (reference sequence). The J segment lost 3 bases and the V segment lost 7 bases, leaving 4 bases of the junction unmatched. CDR3 length: 14 amino acids. For the CDR3, the DNA is TGCGCCAGCACCCCGGGACAGGGGACAGATACGCAGTATTTT. Its protein is CASTPGQGTDTQYF.

This chain connects TRBV7-9 to TRBJ1-5, with 7 bases fitting TRBD1. Looked up from germline, CDR1 is SEHNR and CDR2 is FQNEAQ (reference sequence). Trimming removed 3 bases from V and 5 bases from J; junction bases left unmatched: 1. The CDR3 covers 13 residues. This CDR3 reads CASSFGTDQPQHF. In nucleotides, the CDR3 is TGTGCCAGCAGCTTCGGGACAGATCAGCCCCAGCATTTT. Combining the CDR3 with reference TRBV7-9 and TRBJ1-5 gives the whole variable domain DTGVSQNPRHKITKRGQNVTFRCDPISEHNRLYWYRQTLGQGPEFLTYFQNEAQLEKSRLLSDRFSAERPKGSFSTLEIQRTEQGDSAMYLCASSFGTDQPQHFGDGTRLSIL.

This chain joins TRBV7-2 and TRBJ1-1; 9 positions match TRBD1. The CDR3 loop spans 14 amino acids. CDR1 is SGHTA, CDR2 FQGNSA, per germline. Unmatched junction bases numbered 7, after V lost 5 bases and J lost 6 bases. CDR3 region: CASSDEQGAAEAFF. CDR3 coding DNA: TGTGCCAGCAGCGATGAACAGGGGGCCGCTGAAGCTTTCTTT.

This chain connects TRBV29-1 to TRBJ1-1, with unresolved D. This CDR3 is built from 11 residues. V was trimmed by 8 bases and J by 0 bases, leaving 7 bases between them. In germline, CDR1 is SQVTM, CDR2 ANQGSEA. This CDR3 is CSLRVNTEAFF. In DNA form, the CDR3 reads TGCAGCTTAAGGGTGAACACTGAAGCTTTCTTT.

The chain links TRBV19 to TRBJ2-5; TRBD2 matches at 8 bases. The CDR3 extends over 14 amino acids. CDR1 and CDR2 from the germline V gene are LNHDA and SQIVND (reference sequence). V shed 4 bases, J shed 5 bases, and the junction held 6 bases outside the gene matches. The CDR3 nucleotides read TGTGCCAGTAGTACAGCGGGAGACGGTGAGACCCAGTACTTC. As protein: CASSTAGDGETQYF.

The chain links TRBV5-1 to TRBJ2-2, with unresolved D. CDR3 length: 15 amino acids. Trimming removed 1 base from V and 0 bases from J, with 7 bases in between. CDR1 and CDR2 (germline): SGHRS, YFSETQ. CDR3 sequence: CASSLTLTNTGELFF. Here the CDR3 DNA reads TGCGCCAGCAGCTTGACACTCACGAACACCGGGGAGCTGTTTTTT.

J is TRBJ1-5 and V is TRBV5-1; D not certain. V shed 0 bases and J shed 3 bases, with 4 bases lying between them. CDR3 size: 13 residues. Germline V gene lookup returns CDR1 SGHRS and CDR2 YFSETQ. CDR3 region: CASSLEVNQPQHF. DNA of the CDR3: TGCGCCAGCAGCTTGGAGGTCAATCAGCCCCAGCATTTT.

V and J are TRBV7-6 and TRBJ2-7, with 10 bases identical to TRBD2. With V trimmed by 4 bases and J by 3 bases, 6 bases remained unmatched. The germline gives CDR1 SGHVS, CDR2 FNYEAQ. CDR3 length: 15 residues. The CDR3 DNA follows: TGTGCCAGCAGCTCCCTAGCGGGGGACAACTACGAGCAGTACTTC. It codes for CASSSLAGDNYEQYF.

This clone has only one observation. The genes are TRBV7-8 and TRBJ1-1; 7 bases match TRBD1. Losses at the gene ends were 0 bases for V and 3 bases for J; bases not matched to a gene: 1. The germline V gene encodes CDR1 SGHVS and CDR2 FQNEAQ. The CDR3 covers 14 residues. The CDR3 DNA is TGTGCCAGCAGCTTAGCTCAGGGGGACACTGAAGCTTTCTTT. Protein sequence: CASSLAQGDTEAFF.

The chain couples TRBV28 to TRBJ1-1, with unresolved D. V lost 5 bases and J lost 0, with 4 bases in between. In germline, CDR1 is MDHEN, CDR2 SYDVKM. This CDR3 contains 12 residues. CDR3 nucleotides: TGTGCCAGCAGTGAGGTGAACACTGAAGCTTTCTTT. As protein: CASSEVNTEAFF.

This clone was seen just once. The chain is built from TRBV6-5 and TRBJ1-1, with D uncertain. V lost 5 bases, J lost 1 base, and 14 bases lay in between. This CDR3 is built from 15 residues. Germline CDR1 and CDR2: MNHEY and SVGAGI. CDR3 in amino acids: CASSLAGYTNTEAFF. CDR3 bases: TGTGCCAGCAGTCTCGCTGGGTATACGAACACTGAAGCTTTCTTT.

This sequence joins TRBV12-3 or TRBV12-4 and TRBJ2-1, with D uncertain. Trimming took off 8 bases at V and 9 bases at J, with 11 bases between the two ends. The CDR3 loop spans 11 amino acids. CDR3 sequence: CASLKVREQFF. CDR3 in DNA: TGTGCCAGCCTCAAAGTTCGTGAGCAGTTCTTC.

This clone was observed a single time. The rearrangement links TRBV29-1 to TRBJ2-3; no clear D. There are 12 residues in the CDR3. The ends were cut back, 6 bases at V and 3 bases at J, with 10 bases in the middle. Germline loops: CDR1 SQVTM, CDR2 ANQGSEA. CDR3 nucleotides: TGCAGCGTCTTACAGAGGACAGATACGCAGTATTTT. This translates into CSVLQRTDTQYF.

The chain combines TRBV19 with TRBJ1-2; D ambiguous. The V and J ends lost 5 bases and 2 bases respectively, with 15 bases between them. This CDR3 is built from 15 residues. Per the germline V gene, CDR1 is LNHDA and CDR2 is SQIVND (reference sequence). The CDR3 loop is CASSGLSGENYGYTF. The CDR3, as DNA: TGTGCCAGTAGTGGTCTTTCTGGGGAGAACTATGGCTACACCTTC.

The chain employs TRBV6-5 and TRBJ2-7; 7 nucleotides align to TRBD1. The CDR3 contains 14 residues. Germline V gene data show CDR1 as MNHEY and CDR2 as SVGAGI. The ends lost 5 bases at V and 0 bases at J; junction bases unmatched: 4. The CDR3 reads CASSHRGLSYEQYF. The CDR3 DNA reads TGTGCCAGCAGTCACAGGGGTCTCTCCTACGAGCAGTACTTC.

The chain recombines TRBV30 with TRBJ1-5; D is uncertain. The CDR3 sequence is 13 residues long. Germline CDR1 reads GTSNPN; CDR2 reads SVGIG (reference sequence). The V gene lost 4 bases and the J gene lost 5 bases, with 12 bases spanning the gap. This chain's CDR3 is CAWTPSRDQPQHF. The CDR3 coding sequence is TGTGCCTGGACCCCCTCCCGGGATCAGCCCCAGCATTTT. Complete variable domain (other parts from reference TRBV30 and TRBJ1-5): SQTIHQWPATLVQPVGSPLSLECTVEGTSNPNLYWYRQAAGRGLQLLFYSVGIGQISSEVPQNLSASRPQDRQFILSSKKLLLSDSGFYLCAWTPSRDQPQHFGDGTRLSIL.

This chain connects TRBV10-1 to TRBJ2-3; 12 bases are shared with TRBD2. The germline V gene has CDR1 WNHNN and CDR2 SYGVQD (reference sequence). CDR3 length: 17 residues. V was clipped by 0 bases and J by 5 bases; unmatched bases: 6. CDR3 nucleotide sequence: TGCGCCAGCAGTGAGTCCCCTAGCGGGGGGGCGGGAGATACGCAGTATTTT. Encoded protein: CASSESPSGGAGDTQYF.

The genes are TRBV5-1 and TRBJ2-1, with 10 positions matching TRBD1. The CDR3 sequence is 14 residues long. V shed 5 bases, J shed 8 bases, and the junction held 7 bases outside the gene matches. The germline V gene encodes CDR1 SGHRS and CDR2 YFSETQ. CDR3 coding DNA: TGCGCCAGCAGTTCCCGGGACAGGGGTGATGAGCAGTTCTTC. Protein product: CASSSRDRGDEQFF.

The chain is built from TRBV19 and TRBJ1-2; D perhaps matches TRBD1 (6 bases). Germline V lookup: CDR1 LNHDA, CDR2 SQIVND (reference sequence). The CDR3 spans 11 residues. V lost 7 bases and J 4 bases, leaving 7 bases between the germline ends. CDR3 nucleotide sequence: TGTGCCAGTATAGGGGGCTATGGCTACACCTTC. Translated: CASIGGYGYTF.